The 8 T cell receptor beta chains listed next were all sequenced from one sample in a study of shared clonotypes between healthy human individuals. Only in-frame clones appear in the TCRdb table, and some are missing; sequencing was by immunoSEQ multiplex PCR. This table holds some 1 million clones, about 70% found once. The specimen sequenced was memory CD4+ T cells sorted from blood. Subset specified: CD45RA-negative fraction. Every receptor here comes from a man younger than 35 in good health.

This clone appeared once. The chain is built from TRBV6-1 and TRBJ2-3, with D perhaps matching TRBD2 (7 bases). This CDR3 contains 14 residues. Germline V CDR1 and CDR2: MNHNS, SASEGT. Trimming took off 10 bases at V and 2 bases at J, with 16 bases between the two ends. The CDR3 is CATTGGAHTDTQYF. In DNA form, the CDR3 reads TGTGCCACCACTGGGGGGGCTCACACAGATACGCAGTATTTT.

This clone was observed a few times. The V and J genes are TRBV4-2 and TRBJ1-5; D is unclear. CDR1 is LGHNA, CDR2 YNFKEQ, per germline. V was trimmed by 0 bases and J by 3 bases, leaving 18 bases between them. The CDR3 is made up of 18 amino acids. The CDR3 protein is CASSQDGSLWQTNQPQHF. The DNA of the CDR3 is TGTGCCAGCAGCCAAGACGGTTCGCTTTGGCAGACCAATCAGCCCCAGCATTTT.

In nucleotides, the CDR3 is TGTGCCAGCAGCCCCCATCCGGGGATATCCAATCAGCCCCAGCATTTT. Translated: CASSPHPGISNQPQHF. The rearrangement links TRBV11-2 to TRBJ1-5; the D is unclear. Germline V CDR1 and CDR2: SGHAT, FQNNGV. This CDR3 is built from 16 residues. V was shortened by 5 bases and J by 3 bases, with 17 bases between the two germline ends.

The V gene is TRBV5-6, the J gene TRBJ1-6; D uncertain. CDR1 and CDR2 from the germline V gene are SGHDT and YYEEEE. V was shortened by 4 bases and J by 5 bases, with 10 bases between the two germline ends. This CDR3 has 14 residues. The DNA of the CDR3 is TGTGCCAGCAGCCCCGACATAAATAATTCACCCCTCCACTTT. Encoded protein: CASSPDINNSPLHF.

The chain employs TRBV30 and TRBJ2-5; no clear D gene. CDR1 GTSNPN and CDR2 SVGIG come from the germline V gene (reference sequence). Between the trimmed V and J ends, which lost 3 bases and 4 bases, there was a span of 15 bases. The CDR3 has 14 residues. The chain's CDR3 is CAWSSWPRLETQYF. DNA of the CDR3: TGTGCCTGGAGCTCATGGCCTCGTTTAGAGACCCAGTACTTC.

The DNA for the CDR3 is TGTGCCAGCAGCGTAGGTCACAACGATCAGCCCCAGCATTTT. Translated, it gives CASSVGHNDQPQHF. The gene calls are TRBV9 and TRBJ1-5; no clear D. The V end lost 0 bases, the J end lost 5 bases, and 9 bases lay between the germline ends. The CDR3 length is 14 residues. Looked up from germline, CDR1 is SGDLS and CDR2 is YYNGEE.

There are a few counts of this clone. This sequence joins TRBV28 and TRBJ1-4; the D is unclear. Trimming stripped 4 bases from V and 8 bases from J, with 11 bases between. Germline CDR1 MDHEN, CDR2 SYDVKM. This CDR3 is built from 13 residues. CDR3 sequence: CASSSVAGEKLFF. CDR3 DNA sequence: TGTGCCAGCAGTTCCGTGGCGGGAGAAAAACTGTTTTTT.

V and J are TRBV7-2 and TRBJ2-3, with TRBD2 matching over 9 bases. CDR3 size: 19 residues. Germline V lookup: CDR1 SGHTA, CDR2 FQGNSA. The V gene end was trimmed by 0 bases and the J gene end by 2 bases; junction bases not matched to a gene: 12. DNA for the CDR3: TGTGCCAGCAGCTTAGCTAACAGCGGGAGGAGGTCCTACACAGATACGCAGTATTTT. Residues: CASSLANSGRRSYTDTQYF.